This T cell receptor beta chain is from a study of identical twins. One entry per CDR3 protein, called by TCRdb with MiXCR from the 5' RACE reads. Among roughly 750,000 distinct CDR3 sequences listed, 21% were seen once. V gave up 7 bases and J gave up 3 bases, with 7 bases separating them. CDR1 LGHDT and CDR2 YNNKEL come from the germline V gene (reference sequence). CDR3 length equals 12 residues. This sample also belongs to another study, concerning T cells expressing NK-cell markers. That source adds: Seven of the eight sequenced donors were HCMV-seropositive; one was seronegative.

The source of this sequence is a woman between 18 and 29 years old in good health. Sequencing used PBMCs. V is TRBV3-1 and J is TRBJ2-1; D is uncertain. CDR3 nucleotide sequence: TGTGCCAGCAACGACGGCTACAATGAGCAGTTCTTC. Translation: CASNDGYNEQFF.